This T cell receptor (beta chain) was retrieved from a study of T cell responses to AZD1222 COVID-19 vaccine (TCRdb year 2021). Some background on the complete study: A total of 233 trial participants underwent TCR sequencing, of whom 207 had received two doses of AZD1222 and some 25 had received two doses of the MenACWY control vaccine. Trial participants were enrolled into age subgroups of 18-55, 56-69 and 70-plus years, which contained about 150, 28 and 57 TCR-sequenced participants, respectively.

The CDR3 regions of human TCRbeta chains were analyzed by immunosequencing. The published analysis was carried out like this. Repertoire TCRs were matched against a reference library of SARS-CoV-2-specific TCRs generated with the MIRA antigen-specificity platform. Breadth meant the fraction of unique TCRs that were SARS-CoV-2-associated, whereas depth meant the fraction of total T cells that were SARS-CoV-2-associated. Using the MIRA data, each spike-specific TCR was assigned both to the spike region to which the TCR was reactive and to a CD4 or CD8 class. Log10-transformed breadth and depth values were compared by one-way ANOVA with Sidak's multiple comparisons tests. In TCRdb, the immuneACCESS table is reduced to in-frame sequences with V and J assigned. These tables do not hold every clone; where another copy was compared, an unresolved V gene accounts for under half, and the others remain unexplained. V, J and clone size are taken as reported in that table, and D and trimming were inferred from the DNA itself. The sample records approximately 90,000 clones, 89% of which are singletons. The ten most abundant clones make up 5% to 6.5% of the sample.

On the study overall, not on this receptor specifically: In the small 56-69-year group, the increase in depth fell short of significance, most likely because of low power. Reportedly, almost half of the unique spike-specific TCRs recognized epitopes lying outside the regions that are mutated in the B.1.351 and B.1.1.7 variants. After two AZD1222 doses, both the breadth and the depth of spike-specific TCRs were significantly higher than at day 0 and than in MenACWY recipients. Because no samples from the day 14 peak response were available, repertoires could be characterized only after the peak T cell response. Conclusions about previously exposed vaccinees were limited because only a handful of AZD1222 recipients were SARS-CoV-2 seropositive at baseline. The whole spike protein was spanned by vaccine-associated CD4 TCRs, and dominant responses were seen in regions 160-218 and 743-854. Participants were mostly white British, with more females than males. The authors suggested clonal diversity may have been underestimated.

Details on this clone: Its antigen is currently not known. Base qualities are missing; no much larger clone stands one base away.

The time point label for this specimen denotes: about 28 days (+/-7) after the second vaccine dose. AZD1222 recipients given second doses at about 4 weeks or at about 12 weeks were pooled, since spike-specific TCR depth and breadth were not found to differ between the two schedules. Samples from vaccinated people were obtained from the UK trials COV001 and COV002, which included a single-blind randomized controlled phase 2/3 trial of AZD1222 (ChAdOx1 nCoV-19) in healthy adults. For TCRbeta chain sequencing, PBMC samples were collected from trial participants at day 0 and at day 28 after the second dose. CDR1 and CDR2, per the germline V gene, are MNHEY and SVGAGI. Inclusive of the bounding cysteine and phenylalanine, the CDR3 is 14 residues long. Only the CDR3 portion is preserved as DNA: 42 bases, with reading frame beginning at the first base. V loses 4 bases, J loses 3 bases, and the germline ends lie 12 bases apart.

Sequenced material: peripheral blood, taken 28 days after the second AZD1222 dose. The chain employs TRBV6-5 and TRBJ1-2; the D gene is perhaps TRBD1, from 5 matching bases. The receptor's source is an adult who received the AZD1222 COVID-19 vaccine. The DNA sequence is TGTGCCAGCAGTTCGAGGGGCGCAGACTATGGCTACACCTTC. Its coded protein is CASSSRGADYGYTF.